These 17 T cell receptor beta chains came from one sample sequenced in a study of early T cells in non-severe SARS-CoV-2 infection. From the 5' RACE reads, TCRdb called clonotypes with MiXCR, one entry per CDR3 protein. Here the sample spans 65,000 to 75,000 distinct CDR3 sequences, 4% to 6% being singletons. The material sequenced was whole blood, taken at baseline. Receptor source: an adult who was a healthcare worker with PCR-confirmed SARS-CoV-2 infection or an uninfected control (not recorded which). The donor label of this sample is uncertain.

V usage is TRBV4-1 and J usage is TRBJ1-2; unclear D gene. CDR3 length: 13 residues. The V end lost 0 bases, the J end lost 6 bases, and 8 bases lay between the germline ends. From germline, CDR1 is MGHRA and CDR2 YSYEKL. The CDR3 loop is CASSQDREDGYTF. CDR3 coding DNA: TGCGCCAGCAGCCAAGATCGCGAAGATGGCTACACCTTC.

This clonotype was recorded many times. The chain couples TRBV5-6 to TRBJ2-3, with 8 bases lining up with TRBD1. Germline V gives CDR1 SGHDT, CDR2 YYEEEE. With V trimmed by 0 bases and J by 6 bases, 3 bases remained unmatched. The CDR3 has 14 residues. CDR3 residues: CASSLDRGFDTQYF. Written as DNA, the CDR3 is TGTGCCAGCAGCTTGGACAGGGGGTTTGATACGCAGTATTTT.

This clonotype was detected a few times. V usage is TRBV2 and J usage is TRBJ2-1; D remains unclear. This CDR3 has 11 amino acids. CDR1 and CDR2 from the germline V gene are SNHLY and FYNNEI. V shed 6 bases and J shed 8 bases, with 8 bases lying between them. CDR3 protein: CASSPLYEQFF. The CDR3 nucleotides read TGTGCCAGCAGCCCACTCTATGAGCAGTTCTTC.

This clonotype was detected many times. The chain uses TRBV29-1 and TRBJ1-5; tentatively, D is TRBD1 (5 bases). In germline, CDR1 is SQVTM, CDR2 ANQGSEA. The CDR3 totals 12 residues. V lost 4 bases to trimming and J lost 6 bases, with 10 bases between them. CDR3 DNA: TGCAGCGTTGGCCAGGGTGGTCAGCCCCAGCATTTT. It translates to CSVGQGGQPQHF. The full variable domain, rest sourced from reference TRBV29-1 and TRBJ1-5, is SAVISQKPSRDICQRGTSLTIQCQVDSQVTMMFWYRQQPGQSLTLIATANQGSEATYESGFVIDKFPISRPNLTFSTLTVSNMSPEDSSIYLCSVGQGGQPQHFGDGTRLSIL.

The chain couples TRBV27 to TRBJ1-3, with 7 bases fitting TRBD1. Germline V gene lookup returns CDR1 MNHEY and CDR2 SMNVEV (reference sequence). This CDR3 is built from 16 residues. Unmatched junction bases numbered 6, after V lost 4 bases and J lost 0 bases. The CDR3 region is CASSSRTGPSGNTIYF. In nucleotides, the CDR3 is TGTGCCAGCAGTTCAAGGACAGGCCCCTCTGGAAACACCATATATTTT.

This clonotype was seen many times. The rearrangement joins TRBV10-3 to TRBJ1-1; no clear D gene. The CDR3 extends over 15 amino acids. Trimming cost V 6 bases and J 1 base, with 15 bases left between them. Germline V gene data show CDR1 as ENHRY and CDR2 as SYGVKD. CDR3 protein: CAISGVSGSNTEAFF. The CDR3 bases are TGTGCCATCAGCGGCGTTTCGGGATCGAACACTGAAGCTTTCTTT.

As to this clonotype: Compared with germline, one end of the junction differs, possibly owing to a read error. The V gene is TRBV30, the J gene TRBJ1-1; D is unresolved. Germline V lookup: CDR1 GTSNPN, CDR2 SVGIG (reference sequence). CDR3 size: 13 residues. CDR3: CAWRHLSPTGAFF. CDR3 DNA: TGTGCCTGGAGGCACCTCTCTCCAACTGGAGCTTTCTTT.

In its sample, this clonotype was seen a few times. This rearrangement joins TRBV20-1 to TRBJ2-7, with 10 bases matching TRBD2. Germline V gives CDR1 DFQATT, CDR2 SNEGSKA (reference sequence). This CDR3 has 16 residues. The ends lost 3 bases at V and 1 base at J; junction bases unmatched: 9. The CDR3: CSARVAGGIGSYEQYF. DNA for the CDR3: TGCAGTGCTAGGGTAGCGGGGGGCATAGGGTCCTACGAGCAGTACTTC.

This clonotype has at least ten counts. J is TRBJ2-7 and V is TRBV12-3 or TRBV12-4, with D perhaps TRBD2 (6 bases). This CDR3 contains 14 residues. Trimming removed 6 bases at V and 3 bases at J, with 15 bases between. The CDR3, as DNA: TGTGCCAGCAGCCGGGGGTCTCAGGGCTACGAGCAGTACTTC. It is translated as CASSRGSQGYEQYF.

This clonotype was seen a few times. The chain has TRBV5-1 and TRBJ1-5; TRBD1 might be the D (5 bases). The germline V and J ends were trimmed by 4 bases and 4 bases, with 9 bases remaining between them. The germline CDR1 and CDR2 sequences are SGHRS and YFSETQ. CDR3 size: 13 residues. CDR3 sequence reads: CASSRGANQPQHF. CDR3 sequence (DNA): TGCGCCAGCAGCCGTGGGGCGAATCAGCCCCAGCATTTT.

This clonotype was observed a few times. The chain employs TRBV13 and TRBJ1-2; TRBD1 matches at 7 bases. V lost 5 bases, J lost 3 bases, and 3 bases stayed unmatched. The CDR3 contains 13 residues. The V gene's germline CDR1 is PRHDT and CDR2 FYEKMQ (reference sequence). In DNA, the CDR3 is TGTGCCAGCAGCCGGGACAGATACTATGGCTACACCTTC. It yields the protein CASSRDRYYGYTF. Supplemented by reference TRBV13 and TRBJ1-2, the full variable domain reads AAGVIQSPRHLIKEKRETATLKCYPIPRHDTVYWYQQGPGQDPQFLISFYEKMQSDKGSIPDRFSAQQFSDYHSELNMSSLELGDSALYFCASSRDRYYGYTFGSGTRLTVV.

The chain couples TRBV28 to TRBJ2-2; D gene ambiguous. Germline loops: CDR1 MDHEN, CDR2 SYDVKM. The germline V and J ends were trimmed by 6 bases and 1 base, with 9 bases remaining between them. CDR3 size: 14 residues. The CDR3 protein is CASSPARNTGELFF. The CDR3, as DNA: TGTGCCAGCAGCCCAGCCAGGAACACCGGGGAGCTGTTTTTT.

This clonotype has only a few counts. This chain links TRBV20-1 with TRBJ2-3, with TRBD2 matching 15 bases. Germline values: CDR1 DFQATT, CDR2 SNEGSKA (reference sequence). The CDR3 is made up of 17 amino acids. V dropped 3 bases and J dropped 0; count of bases not matched to a gene: 4. The CDR3 bases are TGCAGTGCTAGCGGGACTAGCGGGGGGACTAGCACAGATACGCAGTATTTT. Its protein product is CSASGTSGGTSTDTQYF.

This clonotype was seen at least ten times. This chain connects TRBV5-6 to TRBJ2-3; perhaps TRBD2 as D (5 bases). V dropped 4 bases and J dropped 0 bases, with 12 bases sitting between them. Germline CDR1 is SGHDT and CDR2 is YYEEEE. The CDR3 sequence is 15 residues long. The CDR3 DNA reads TGTGCCAGCAGCCGAGGGCCGTCCAGCACAGATACGCAGTATTTT. Its translation is CASSRGPSSTDTQYF.

This clonotype came up many times. The V gene is TRBV6-2 or TRBV6-3, the J gene TRBJ2-1, with 7 bases matching TRBD2. The CDR3 is made up of 17 amino acids. Germline V gene sequence: CDR1 MNHEY, CDR2 SVGEGT. The V and J ends lost 3 bases and 4 bases, in that order; junction bases with no gene match: 12. CDR3 amino acids: CASSYEAGQTGYNEQFF. The DNA of the CDR3 is TGTGCCAGCAGTTATGAAGCGGGGCAAACGGGATACAATGAGCAGTTCTTC.

This clonotype turned up a few times. This rearrangement joins TRBV5-4 to TRBJ1-2; D might be TRBD1 (5 bases). Germline CDR1 SGHNT, CDR2 YYREEE (reference sequence). V shed 4 bases and J shed 2 bases, with 15 bases lying between them. The CDR3 length is 15 residues. As DNA, the CDR3 is TGTGCCAGCAGCCCCGGGACCCCGGGCAACTATGGCTACACCTTC. Translating it yields CASSPGTPGNYGYTF. The whole variable domain, filled in from reference TRBV5-4 and TRBJ1-2, reads ETGVTQSPTHLIKTRGQQVTLRCSSQSGHNTVSWYQQALGQGPQFIFQYYREEENGRGNFPPRFSGLQFPNYSSELNVNALELDDSALYLCASSPGTPGNYGYTFGSGTRLTVV.

There are a few counts of this clonotype. The J gene is TRBJ2-5, the V gene TRBV6-5; D may be TRBD1 or TRBD2 (5 bases each). The CDR3 runs to 12 residues. Germline V gives CDR1 MNHEY, CDR2 SVGAGI. V was trimmed by 5 bases and J by 12 bases, leaving 16 bases between them. The CDR3, as DNA: TGTGCCAGCAGTGGGGCTAGGTACGGGGAGTACTTC. Protein: CASSGARYGEYF.